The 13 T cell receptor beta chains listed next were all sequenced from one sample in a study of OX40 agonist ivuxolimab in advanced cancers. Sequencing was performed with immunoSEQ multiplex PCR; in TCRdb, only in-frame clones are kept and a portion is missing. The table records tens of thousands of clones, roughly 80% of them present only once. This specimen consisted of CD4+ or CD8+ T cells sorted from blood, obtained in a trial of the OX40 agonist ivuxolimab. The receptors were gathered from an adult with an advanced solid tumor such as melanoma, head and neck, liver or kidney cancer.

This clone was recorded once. DNA of the CDR3: TGCGCCAGCAGCCCGGGGACAGGGACTACGAAGGAGTACTTC. Translation gives CASSPGTGTTKEYF. This sequence joins TRBV5-1 and TRBJ2-7; the match to TRBD1 covers 9 bases. Germline assignment: CDR1 SGHRS and CDR2 YFSETQ. The CDR3 contains 14 residues. V was pared by 4 bases and J by 11 bases, with 13 bases of the junction left unmatched.

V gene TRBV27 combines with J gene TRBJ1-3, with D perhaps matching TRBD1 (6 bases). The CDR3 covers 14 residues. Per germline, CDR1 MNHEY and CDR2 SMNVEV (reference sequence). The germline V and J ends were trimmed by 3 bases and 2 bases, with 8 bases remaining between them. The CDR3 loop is CASSFAGAGNTIYF. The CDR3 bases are TGTGCCAGCAGTTTCGCAGGGGCTGGAAACACCATATATTTT.

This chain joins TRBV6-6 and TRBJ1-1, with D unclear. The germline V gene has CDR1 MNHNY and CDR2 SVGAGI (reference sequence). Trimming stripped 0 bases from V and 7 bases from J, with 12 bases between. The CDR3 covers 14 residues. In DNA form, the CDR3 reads TGTGCCAGCAGTTACTCGACGGGCGCAGGTGAAGCTTTCTTT. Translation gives CASSYSTGAGEAFF.

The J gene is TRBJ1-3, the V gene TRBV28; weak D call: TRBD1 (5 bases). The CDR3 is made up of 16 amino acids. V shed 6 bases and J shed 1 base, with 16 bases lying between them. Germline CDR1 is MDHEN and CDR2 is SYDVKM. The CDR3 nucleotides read TGTGCCAGCAGATCGGACACAGACTATTCTGGAAACACCATATATTTT. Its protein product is CASRSDTDYSGNTIYF.

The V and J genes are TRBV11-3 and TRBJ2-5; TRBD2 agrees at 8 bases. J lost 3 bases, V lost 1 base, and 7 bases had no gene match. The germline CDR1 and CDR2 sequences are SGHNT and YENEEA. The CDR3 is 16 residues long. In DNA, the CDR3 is TGTGCCAGCAGCTTAGGGGCAGCGGGAGAGGAAGAGACCCAGTACTTC. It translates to CASSLGAAGEEETQYF.

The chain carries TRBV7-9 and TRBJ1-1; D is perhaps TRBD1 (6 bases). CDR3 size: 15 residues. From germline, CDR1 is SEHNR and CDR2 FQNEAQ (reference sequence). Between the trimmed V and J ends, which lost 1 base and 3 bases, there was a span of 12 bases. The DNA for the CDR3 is TGTGCCAGCAGCTTAGGAGGGGGATCCCACACTGAAGCTTTCTTT. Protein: CASSLGGGSHTEAFF.

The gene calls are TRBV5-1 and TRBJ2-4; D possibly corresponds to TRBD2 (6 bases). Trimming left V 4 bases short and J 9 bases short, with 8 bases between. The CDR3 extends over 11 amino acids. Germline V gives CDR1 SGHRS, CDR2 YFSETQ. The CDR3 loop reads CASSMEGIQYF. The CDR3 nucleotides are TGCGCCAGCAGCATGGAGGGCATTCAGTACTTC.

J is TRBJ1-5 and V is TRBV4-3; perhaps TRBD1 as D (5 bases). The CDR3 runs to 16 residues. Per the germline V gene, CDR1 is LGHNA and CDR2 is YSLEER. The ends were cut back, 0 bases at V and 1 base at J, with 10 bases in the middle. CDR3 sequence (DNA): TGCGCCAGCAGCCAAGATACCGGGGCGAGCAATCAGCCCCAGCATTTT. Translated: CASSQDTGASNQPQHF.

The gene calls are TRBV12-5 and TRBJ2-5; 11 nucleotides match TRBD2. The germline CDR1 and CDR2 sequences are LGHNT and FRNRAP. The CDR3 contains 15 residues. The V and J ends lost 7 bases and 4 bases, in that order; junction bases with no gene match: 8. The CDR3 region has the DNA TGTGCTAGTGCCCTCGGACTAGCGGGTAGAGAGACCCAGTACTTC. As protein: CASALGLAGRETQYF.

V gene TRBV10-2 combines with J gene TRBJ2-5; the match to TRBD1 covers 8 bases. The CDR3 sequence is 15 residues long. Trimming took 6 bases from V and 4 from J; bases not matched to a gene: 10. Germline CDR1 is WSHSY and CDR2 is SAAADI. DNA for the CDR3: TGCGCCAGCAGCACCGGACAGGGACTCACAGAGACCCAGTACTTC. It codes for CASSTGQGLTETQYF.

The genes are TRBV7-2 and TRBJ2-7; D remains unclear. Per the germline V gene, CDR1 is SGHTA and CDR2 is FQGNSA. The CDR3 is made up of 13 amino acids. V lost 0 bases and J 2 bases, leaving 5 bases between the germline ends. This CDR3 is CASSLAQTYEQYF. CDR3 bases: TGTGCCAGCAGCTTAGCCCAAACCTACGAGCAGTACTTC.

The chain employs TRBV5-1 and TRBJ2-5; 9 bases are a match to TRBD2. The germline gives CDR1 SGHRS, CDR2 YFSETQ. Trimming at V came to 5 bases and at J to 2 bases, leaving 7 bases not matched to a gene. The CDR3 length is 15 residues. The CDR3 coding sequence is TGCGCCAGCAGAAGAGTAGCGGGAGTGCAAGAGACCCAGTACTTC. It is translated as CASRRVAGVQETQYF.

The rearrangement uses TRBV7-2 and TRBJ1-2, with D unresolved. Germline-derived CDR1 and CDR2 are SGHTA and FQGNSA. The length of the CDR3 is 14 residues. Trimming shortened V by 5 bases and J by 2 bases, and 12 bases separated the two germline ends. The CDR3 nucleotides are TGTGCCAGCAGCCCCGAGGCAGGCAACTATGGCTACACCTTC. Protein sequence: CASSPEAGNYGYTF.